The source of this TCR beta chain is a study of blood T cells in healthy people across ages. As for this clonotype: Its antigen is not identified.

With a J-beta primer mix and a sample-barcoded 5' primer, a second PCR ran about 7 to 12 cycles. TCRdb processed the 5' RACE reads anew with MiXCR; each CDR3 protein has one entry. The table lists about 930,000 distinct CDR3 sequences, 29% of them singletons. Germline V gene data show CDR1 as LGHNA and CDR2 as YSLEER. This CDR3 spans 14 amino acids. Trimming took 4 bases from V and 4 from J, leaving 13 bases between them. Broader study findings: Relative to aged donors, long-lived donors carried more naive CD4+ cells and displayed higher diversity.

The sample also formed part of further work on T cells of mothers and their children. That source notes: Both sample barcodes and 2-4 random nucleotides came from the M1S primer of the second PCR.

The V call is TRBV4-3, the J call TRBJ2-5, with a weak D call TRBD1 (6 bases). Input material: blood. The clonotype originates from a woman between 40 and 55 years old in good health. CDR3 sequence: CASSLQARGETQYF. The DNA of the CDR3 is TGCGCCAGCAGCCTTCAAGCCAGGGGAGAGACCCAGTACTTC.